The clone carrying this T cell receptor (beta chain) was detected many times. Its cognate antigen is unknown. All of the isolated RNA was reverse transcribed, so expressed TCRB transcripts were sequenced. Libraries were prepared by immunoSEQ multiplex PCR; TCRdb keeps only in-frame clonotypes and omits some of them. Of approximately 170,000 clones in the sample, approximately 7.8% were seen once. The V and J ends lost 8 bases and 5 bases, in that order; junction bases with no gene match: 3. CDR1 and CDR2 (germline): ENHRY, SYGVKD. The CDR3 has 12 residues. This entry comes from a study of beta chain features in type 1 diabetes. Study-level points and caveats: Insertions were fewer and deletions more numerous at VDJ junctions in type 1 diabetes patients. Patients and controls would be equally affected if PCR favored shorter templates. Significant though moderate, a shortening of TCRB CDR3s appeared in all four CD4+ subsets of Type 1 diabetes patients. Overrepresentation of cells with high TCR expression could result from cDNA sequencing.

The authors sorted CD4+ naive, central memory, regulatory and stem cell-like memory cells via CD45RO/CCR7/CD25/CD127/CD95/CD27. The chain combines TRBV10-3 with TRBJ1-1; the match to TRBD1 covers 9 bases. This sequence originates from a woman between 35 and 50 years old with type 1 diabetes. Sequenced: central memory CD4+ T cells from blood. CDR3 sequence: CAIRDRDTEAFF. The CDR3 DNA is TGTGCCATCCGGGACAGGGATACTGAAGCTTTCTTT.